This TCR beta chain was identified during a study of blood T cell repertoires in COVID-19. The CDR3 is made up of 14 amino acids. Germline-derived CDR1 and CDR2 are MNHEY and SMNVEV (reference sequence). Trimming took 3 bases from V and 4 from J; bases not matched to a gene: 5. Some clones are missing from TCRdb's copy, which holds only in-frame ones; the method was immunoSEQ multiplex PCR. The table records about 100,000 clones, 65% to 90% of them present only once. This sequence joins TRBV27 and TRBJ2-7; TRBD1 agrees at 8 bases. This receptor was identified in a woman between 50 and 59 years old who had recovered from COVID-19. The sequenced sample consisted of PBMCs or T cells enriched from blood (not recorded which). The CDR3 is CASSLNRGIYEQYF. The CDR3 coding sequence is TGTGCCAGCAGTTTGAACAGGGGGATTTACGAGCAGTACTTC.